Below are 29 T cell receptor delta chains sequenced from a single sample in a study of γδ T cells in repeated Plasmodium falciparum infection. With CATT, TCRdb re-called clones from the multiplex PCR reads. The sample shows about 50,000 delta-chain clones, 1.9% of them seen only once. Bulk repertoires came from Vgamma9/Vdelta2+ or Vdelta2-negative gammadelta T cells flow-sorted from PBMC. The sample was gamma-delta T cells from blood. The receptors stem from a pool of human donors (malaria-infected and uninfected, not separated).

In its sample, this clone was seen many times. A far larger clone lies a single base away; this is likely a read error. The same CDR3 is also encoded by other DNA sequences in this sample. The CDR3 DNA is TGTGCTCTTGGGAATCTAAATCCCATTACGCTTGGAACAGCACAACTCTTCTTT. Translating gives CALGNLNPITLGTAQLFF. This chain links TRDV1 with TRDJ2, with unresolved D. Germline assignment: CDR1 TSWWSYY and CDR2 QGS. With 5 bases removed from V and 5 bases from J, the gap between germline ends came to 24 bases. The CDR3 covers 18 residues.

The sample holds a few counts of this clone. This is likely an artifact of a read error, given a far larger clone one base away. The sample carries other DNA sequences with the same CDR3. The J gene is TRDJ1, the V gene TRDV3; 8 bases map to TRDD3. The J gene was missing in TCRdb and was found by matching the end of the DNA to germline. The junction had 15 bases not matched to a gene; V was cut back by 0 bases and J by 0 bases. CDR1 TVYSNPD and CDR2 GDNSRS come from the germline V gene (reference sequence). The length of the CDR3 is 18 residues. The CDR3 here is CAFSSYSTGGPYTDKLIF. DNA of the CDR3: TGTGCCTTTAGCTCCTACAGTACTGGGGGGCCGTACACCGATAAACTCATCTTT.

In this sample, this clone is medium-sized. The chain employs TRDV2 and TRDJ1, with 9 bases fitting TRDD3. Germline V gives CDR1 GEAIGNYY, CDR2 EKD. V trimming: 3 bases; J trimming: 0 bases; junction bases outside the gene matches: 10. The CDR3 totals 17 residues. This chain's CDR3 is CACDPLDWGTNTDKLIF. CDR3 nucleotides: TGTGCCTGTGACCCGTTAGACTGGGGGACAAACACCGATAAACTCATCTTT.

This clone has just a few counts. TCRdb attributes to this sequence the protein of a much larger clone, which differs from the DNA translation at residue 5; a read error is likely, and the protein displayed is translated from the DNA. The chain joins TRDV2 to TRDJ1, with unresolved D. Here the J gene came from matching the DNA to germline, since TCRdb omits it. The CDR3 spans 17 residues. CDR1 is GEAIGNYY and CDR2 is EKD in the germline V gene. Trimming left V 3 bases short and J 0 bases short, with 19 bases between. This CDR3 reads CACDAVSSPGYTDKLIF. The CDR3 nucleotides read TGTGCCTGTGACGCCGTGTCCTCTCCGGGGTACACCGATAAACTCATCTTT.

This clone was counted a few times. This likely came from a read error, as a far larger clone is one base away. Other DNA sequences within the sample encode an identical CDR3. CDR3 region: CAWNARICGKLIF. CDR3 DNA sequence: TGTGCCTGGAATGCAAGGATTTGCGGCAAACTCATCTTT. The chain has TRDV3 and TRDJ1; D gene ambiguous. The J gene, not given by TCRdb, was assigned here from a germline match of the nucleotide sequence. The V gene lost 4 bases and the J gene lost 8 bases, with 20 bases spanning the gap. The CDR3 totals 13 residues. Germline CDR1 TVYSNPD, CDR2 GDNSRS (reference sequence).

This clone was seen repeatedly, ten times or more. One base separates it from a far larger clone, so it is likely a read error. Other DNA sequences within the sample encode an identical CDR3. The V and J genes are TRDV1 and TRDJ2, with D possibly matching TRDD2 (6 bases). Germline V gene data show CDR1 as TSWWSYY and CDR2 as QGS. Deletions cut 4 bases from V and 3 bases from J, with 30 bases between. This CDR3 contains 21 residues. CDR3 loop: CALGGRLLLFGGPKVTAQLFF. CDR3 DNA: TGTGCTCTTGGGGGTCGACTCCTACTGTTCGGGGGGCCGAAGGTGACAGCACAACTCTTCTTT.

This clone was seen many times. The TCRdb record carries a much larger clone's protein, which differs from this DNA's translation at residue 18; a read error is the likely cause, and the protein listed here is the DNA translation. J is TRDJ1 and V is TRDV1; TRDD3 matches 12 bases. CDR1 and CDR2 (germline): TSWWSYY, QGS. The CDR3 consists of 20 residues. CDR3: CALGRGKTPWTGGYRDKPIF. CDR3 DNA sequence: TGTGCTCTTGGGAGAGGGAAGACCCCCTGGACTGGGGGATACCGAGATAAACCCATCTTT.

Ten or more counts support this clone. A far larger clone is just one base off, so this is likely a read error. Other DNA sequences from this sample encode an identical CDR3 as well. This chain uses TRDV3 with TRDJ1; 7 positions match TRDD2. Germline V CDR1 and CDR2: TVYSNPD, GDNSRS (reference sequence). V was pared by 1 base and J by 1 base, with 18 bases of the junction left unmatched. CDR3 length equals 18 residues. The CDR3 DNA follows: TGTGCCTTTAAGTTTCCTACTAGGCTGGGAGCTCCCACCGATAAACTCATCTTT. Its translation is CAFKFPTRLGAPTDKLIF.

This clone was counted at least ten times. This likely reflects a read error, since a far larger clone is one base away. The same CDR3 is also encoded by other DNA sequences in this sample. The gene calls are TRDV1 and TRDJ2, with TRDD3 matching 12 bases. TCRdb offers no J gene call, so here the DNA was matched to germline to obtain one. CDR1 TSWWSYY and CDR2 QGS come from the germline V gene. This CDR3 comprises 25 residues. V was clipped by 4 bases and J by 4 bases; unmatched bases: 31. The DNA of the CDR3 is TGTGCTCTTGGGGCCACGTCCTTTACCTCCACACCTTTGTACTGGGGGATACAGGGGACAGCACAACTCTTCTTT. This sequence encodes CALGATSFTSTPLYWGIQGTAQLFF.

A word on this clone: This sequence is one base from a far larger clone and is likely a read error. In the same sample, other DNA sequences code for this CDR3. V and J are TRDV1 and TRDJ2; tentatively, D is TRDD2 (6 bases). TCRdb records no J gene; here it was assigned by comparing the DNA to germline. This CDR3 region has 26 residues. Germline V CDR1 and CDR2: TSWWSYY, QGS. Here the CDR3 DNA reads TGTGCTCTTGGGGAACTAATATCACGCTGGAATAGAGTATACCTCCTACCCCCGCTTCGGGCAGCGCAACTCTTCTTT. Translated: CALGELISRWNRVYLLPPLRAAQLFF.

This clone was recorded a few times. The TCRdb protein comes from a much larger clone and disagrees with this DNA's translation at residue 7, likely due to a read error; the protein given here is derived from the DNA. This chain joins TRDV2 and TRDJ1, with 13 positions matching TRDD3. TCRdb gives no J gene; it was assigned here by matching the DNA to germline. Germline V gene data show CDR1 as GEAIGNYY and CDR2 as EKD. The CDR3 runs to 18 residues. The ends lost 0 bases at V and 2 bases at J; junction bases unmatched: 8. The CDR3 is CACDTLTGGYGRTDKLIF. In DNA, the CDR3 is TGTGCCTGTGACACCCTGACTGGGGGATACGGTAGGACCGATAAACTCATCTTT.

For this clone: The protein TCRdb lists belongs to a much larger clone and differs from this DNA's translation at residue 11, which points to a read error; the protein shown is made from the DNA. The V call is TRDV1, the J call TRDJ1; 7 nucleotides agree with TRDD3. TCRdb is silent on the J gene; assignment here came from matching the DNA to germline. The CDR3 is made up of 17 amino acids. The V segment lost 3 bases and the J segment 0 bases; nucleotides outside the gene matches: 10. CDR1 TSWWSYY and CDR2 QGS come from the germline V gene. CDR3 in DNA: TGTGCTCTTGGGGACTTCCCACGCTGGGGGGACACCGATAAACTCATCTTT. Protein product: CALGDFPRWGDTDKLIF.

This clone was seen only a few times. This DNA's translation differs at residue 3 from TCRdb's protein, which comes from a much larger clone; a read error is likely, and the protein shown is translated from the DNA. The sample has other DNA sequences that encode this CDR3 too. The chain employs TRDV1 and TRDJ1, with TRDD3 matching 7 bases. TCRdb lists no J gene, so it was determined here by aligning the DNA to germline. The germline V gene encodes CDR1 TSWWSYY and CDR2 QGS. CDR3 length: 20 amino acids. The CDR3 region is CAPGRRGLRCGGKRTDKLIF. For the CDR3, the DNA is TGTGCTCCTGGGAGAAGGGGCTTACGGTGTGGGGGAAAGCGTACCGATAAACTCATCTTT.

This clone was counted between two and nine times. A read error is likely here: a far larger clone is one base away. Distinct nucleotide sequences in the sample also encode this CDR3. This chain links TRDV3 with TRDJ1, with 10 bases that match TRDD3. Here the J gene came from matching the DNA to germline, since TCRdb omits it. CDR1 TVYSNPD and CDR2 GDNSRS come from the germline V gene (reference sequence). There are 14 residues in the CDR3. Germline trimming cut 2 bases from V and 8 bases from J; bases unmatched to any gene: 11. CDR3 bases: TGTGCCTTTTTCGGGGGATACGCGTGGGACAAACTCATCTTT. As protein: CAFFGGYAWDKLIF.

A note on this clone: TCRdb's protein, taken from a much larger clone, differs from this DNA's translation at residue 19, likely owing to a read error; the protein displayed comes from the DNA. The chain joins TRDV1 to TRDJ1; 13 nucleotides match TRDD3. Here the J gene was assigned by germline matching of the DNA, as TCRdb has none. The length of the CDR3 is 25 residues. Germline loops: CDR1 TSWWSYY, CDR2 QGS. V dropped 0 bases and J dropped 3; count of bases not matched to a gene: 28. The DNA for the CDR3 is TGTGCTCTTGGGGAACTACAGTCTTCCTACACAAAAACTGGGGGATACGCGTCCCCCCCCGATAAACTCATCTTT. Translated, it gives CALGELQSSYTKTGGYASPPDKLIF.

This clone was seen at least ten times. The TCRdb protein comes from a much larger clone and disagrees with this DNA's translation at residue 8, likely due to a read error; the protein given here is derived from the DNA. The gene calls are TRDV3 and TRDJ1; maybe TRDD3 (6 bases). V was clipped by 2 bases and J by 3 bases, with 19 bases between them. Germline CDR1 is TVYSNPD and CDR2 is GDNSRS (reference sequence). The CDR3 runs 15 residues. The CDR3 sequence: CAFRGYWEIPDKLIF. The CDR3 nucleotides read TGTGCCTTTCGAGGTTACTGGGAGATTCCCGATAAACTCATCTTT.

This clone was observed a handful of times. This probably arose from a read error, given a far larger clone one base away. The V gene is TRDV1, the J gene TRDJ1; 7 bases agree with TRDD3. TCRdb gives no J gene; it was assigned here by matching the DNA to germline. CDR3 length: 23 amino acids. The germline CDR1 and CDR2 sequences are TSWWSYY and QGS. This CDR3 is CALGEERTLRGGGTRRYTDKLIF. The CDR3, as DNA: TGTGCTCTTGGGGAGGAACGAACCCTACGGGGTGGGGGAACCCGGCGCTACACTGATAAACTCATCTTT.

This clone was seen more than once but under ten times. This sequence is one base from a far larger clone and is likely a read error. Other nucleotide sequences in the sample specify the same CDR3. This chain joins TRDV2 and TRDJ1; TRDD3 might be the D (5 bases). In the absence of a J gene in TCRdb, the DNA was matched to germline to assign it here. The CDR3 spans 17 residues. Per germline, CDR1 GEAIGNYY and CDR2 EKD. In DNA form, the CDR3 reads TGCGCCCCTCGGGATGGGGACCTAATATCGTACACCGATAAACTCATCTTT. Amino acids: CAPRDGDLISYTDKLIF.

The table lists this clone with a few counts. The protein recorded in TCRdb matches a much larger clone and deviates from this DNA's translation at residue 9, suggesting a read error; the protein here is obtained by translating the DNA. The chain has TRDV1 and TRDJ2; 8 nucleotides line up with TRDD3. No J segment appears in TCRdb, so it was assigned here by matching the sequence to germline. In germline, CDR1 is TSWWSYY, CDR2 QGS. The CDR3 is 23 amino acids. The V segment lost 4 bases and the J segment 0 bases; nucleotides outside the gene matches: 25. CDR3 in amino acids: CALGAMAFVHFTGGPALTAQLFF. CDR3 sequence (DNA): TGTGCTCTTGGGGCGATGGCCTTCGTCCATTTCACTGGGGGTCCCGCTTTGACAGCACAACTCTTCTTT.

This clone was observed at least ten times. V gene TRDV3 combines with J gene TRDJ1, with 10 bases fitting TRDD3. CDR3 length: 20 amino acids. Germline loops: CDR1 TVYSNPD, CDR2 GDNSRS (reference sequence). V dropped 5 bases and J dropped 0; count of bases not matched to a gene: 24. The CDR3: CATTTCPGGYAKEYTDKLIF. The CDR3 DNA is TGTGCCACAACTACGTGCCCCGGGGGATACGCCAAAGAGTACACCGATAAACTCATCTTT.

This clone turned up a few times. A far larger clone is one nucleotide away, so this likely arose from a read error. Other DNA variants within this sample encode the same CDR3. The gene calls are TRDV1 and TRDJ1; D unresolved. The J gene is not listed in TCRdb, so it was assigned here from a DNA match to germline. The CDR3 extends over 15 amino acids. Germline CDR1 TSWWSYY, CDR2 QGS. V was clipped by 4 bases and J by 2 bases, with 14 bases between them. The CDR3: CALGGRLRYTDKLIF. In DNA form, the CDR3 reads TGTGCTCTTGGGGGAAGGCTCCGCTATACCGATAAACTCATCTTT.

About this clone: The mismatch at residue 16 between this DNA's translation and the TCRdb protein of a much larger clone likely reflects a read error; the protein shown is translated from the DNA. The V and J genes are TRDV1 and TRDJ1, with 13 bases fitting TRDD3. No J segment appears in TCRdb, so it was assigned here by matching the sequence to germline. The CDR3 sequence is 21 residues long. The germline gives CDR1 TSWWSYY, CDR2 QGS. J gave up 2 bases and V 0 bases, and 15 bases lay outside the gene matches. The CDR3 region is CALGELSPYWGIRVGTDKLIF. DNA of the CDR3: TGTGCTCTTGGGGAACTGAGTCCTTACTGGGGGATACGGGTTGGGACCGATAAACTCATCTTT.

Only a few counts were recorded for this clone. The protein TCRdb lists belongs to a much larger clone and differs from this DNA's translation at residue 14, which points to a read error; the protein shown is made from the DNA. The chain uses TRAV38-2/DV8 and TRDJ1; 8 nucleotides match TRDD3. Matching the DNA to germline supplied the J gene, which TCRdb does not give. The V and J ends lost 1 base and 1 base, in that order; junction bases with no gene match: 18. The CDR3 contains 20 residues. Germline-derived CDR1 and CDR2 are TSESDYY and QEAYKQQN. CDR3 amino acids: CAYRSFYFPWGYLFTDKLIF. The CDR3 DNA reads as TGTGCTTATAGGAGCTTCTACTTCCCCTGGGGATACTTGTTCACCGATAAACTCATCTTT.

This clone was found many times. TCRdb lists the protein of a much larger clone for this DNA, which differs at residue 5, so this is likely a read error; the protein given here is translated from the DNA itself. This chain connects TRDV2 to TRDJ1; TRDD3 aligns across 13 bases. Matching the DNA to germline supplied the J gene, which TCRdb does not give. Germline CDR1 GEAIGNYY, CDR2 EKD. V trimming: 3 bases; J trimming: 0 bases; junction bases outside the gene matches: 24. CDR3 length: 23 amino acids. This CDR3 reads CACDAVKGQILGDTDRYTDKLIF. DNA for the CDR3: TGTGCCTGTGACGCCGTAAAAGGTCAGATACTGGGGGATACGGACAGGTACACCGATAAACTCATCTTT.

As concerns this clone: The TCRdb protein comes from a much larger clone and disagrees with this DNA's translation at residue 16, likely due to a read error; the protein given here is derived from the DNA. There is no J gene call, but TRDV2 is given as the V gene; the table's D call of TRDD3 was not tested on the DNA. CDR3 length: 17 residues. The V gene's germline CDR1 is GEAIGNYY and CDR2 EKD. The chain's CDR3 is CACDPVLGVPYTDKLTF. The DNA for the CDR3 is TGTGCCTGTGACCCCGTACTGGGGGTCCCGTACACCGATAAACTCACCTTT.

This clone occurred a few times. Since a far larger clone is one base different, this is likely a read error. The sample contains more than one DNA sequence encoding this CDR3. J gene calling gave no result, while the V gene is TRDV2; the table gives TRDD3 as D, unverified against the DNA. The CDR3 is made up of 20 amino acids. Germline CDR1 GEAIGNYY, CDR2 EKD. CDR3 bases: TGTGCCTGTGACATTTTACTGGGGGTCCCTGGGCCCTGGGACACCCGACAGATGTTCTTC. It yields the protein CACDILLGVPGPWDTRQMFF.

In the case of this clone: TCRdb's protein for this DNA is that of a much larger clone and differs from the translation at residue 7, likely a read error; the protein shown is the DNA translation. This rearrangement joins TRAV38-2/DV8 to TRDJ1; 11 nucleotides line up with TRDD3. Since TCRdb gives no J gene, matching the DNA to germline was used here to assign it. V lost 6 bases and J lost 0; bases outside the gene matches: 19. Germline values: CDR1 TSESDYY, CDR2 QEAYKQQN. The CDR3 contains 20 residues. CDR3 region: CAYIVLIDGGYGPYTDKLIF. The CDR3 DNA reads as TGTGCTTATATAGTCCTGATTGATGGGGGATACGGGCCGTACACCGATAAACTCATCTTT.

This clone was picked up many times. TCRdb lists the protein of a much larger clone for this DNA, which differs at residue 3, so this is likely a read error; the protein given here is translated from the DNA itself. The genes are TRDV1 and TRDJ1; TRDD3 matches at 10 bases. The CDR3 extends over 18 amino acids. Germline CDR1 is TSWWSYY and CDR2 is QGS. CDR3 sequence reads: CAPGNPYWGIGDTDKLIF. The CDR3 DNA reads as TGTGCTCCTGGGAACCCCTACTGGGGGATTGGGGACACCGATAAACTCATCTTT.

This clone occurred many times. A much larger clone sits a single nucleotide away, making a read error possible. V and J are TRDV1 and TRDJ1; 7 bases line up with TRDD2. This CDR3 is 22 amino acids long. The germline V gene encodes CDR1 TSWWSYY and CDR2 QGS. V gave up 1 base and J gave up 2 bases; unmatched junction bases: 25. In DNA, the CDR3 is TGTGCTCTTGGGGAACGGTGCCTTCCTCTTAACGAAGTTGTGGGGAGGACCGATAAACTCATCTTT. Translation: CALGERCLPLNEVVGRTDKLIF.